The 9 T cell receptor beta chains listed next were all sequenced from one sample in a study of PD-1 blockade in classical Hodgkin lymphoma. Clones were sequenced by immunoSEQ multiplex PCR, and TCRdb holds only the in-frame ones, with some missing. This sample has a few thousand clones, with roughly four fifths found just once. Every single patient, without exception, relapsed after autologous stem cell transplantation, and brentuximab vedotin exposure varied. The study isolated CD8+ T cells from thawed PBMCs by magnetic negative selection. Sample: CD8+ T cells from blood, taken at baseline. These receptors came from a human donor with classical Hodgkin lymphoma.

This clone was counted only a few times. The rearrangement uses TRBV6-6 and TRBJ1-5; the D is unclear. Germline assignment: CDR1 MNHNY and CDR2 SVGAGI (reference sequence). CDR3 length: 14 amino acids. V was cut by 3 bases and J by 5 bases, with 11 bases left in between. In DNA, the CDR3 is TGTGCCAGCAGTTATGGAGACAAAGATCAGCCCCAGCATTTT. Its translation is CASSYGDKDQPQHF.

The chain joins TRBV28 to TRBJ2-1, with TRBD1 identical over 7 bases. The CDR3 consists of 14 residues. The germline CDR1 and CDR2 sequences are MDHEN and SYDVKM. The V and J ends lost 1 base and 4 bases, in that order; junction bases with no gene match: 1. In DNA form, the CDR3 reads TGTGCCAGCAGTTTATCGACAGGGTACAATGAGCAGTTCTTC. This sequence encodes CASSLSTGYNEQFF.

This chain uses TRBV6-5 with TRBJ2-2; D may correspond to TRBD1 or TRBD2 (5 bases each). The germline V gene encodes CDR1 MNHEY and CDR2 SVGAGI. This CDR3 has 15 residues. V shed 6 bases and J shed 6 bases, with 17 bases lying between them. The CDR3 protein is CASSEDVVGAGELFF. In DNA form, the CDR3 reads TGTGCCAGCAGCGAGGACGTGGTGGGGGCCGGGGAGCTGTTTTTT.

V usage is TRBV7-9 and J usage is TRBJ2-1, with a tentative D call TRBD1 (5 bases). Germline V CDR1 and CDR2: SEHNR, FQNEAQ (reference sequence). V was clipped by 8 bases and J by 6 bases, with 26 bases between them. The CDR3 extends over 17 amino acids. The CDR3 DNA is TGTGCCAGCCCACCAAGCCAACAGGTTTATATTAGCAATGAGCAGTTCTTC. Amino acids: CASPPSQQVYISNEQFF.

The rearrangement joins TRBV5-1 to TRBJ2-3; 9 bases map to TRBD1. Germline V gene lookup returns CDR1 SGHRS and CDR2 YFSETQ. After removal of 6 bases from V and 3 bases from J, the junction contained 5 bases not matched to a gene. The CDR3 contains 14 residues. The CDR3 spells CASTYRGRTDTQYF. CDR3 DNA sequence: TGCGCCAGCACCTACAGGGGGCGGACAGATACGCAGTATTTT. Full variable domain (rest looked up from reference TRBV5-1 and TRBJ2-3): KAGVTQTPRYLIKTRGQQVTLSCSPISGHRSVSWYQQTPGQGLQFLFEYFSETQRNKGNFPGRFSGRQFSNSRSEMNVSTLELGDSALYLCASTYRGRTDTQYFGPGTRLTVL.

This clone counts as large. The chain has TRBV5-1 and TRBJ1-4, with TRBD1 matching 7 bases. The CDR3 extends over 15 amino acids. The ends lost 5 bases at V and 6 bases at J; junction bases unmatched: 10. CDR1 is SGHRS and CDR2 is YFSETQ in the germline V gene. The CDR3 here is CASRRKQGFDEKLFF. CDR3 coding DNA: TGCGCCAGCAGACGGAAACAGGGGTTTGATGAAAAACTGTTTTTT.

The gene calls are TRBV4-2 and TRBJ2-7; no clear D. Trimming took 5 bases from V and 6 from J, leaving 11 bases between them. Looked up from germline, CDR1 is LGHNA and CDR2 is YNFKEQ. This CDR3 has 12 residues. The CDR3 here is CASSLVFGEQYF. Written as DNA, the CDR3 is TGTGCCAGCAGCTTAGTTTTCGGCGAGCAGTACTTC.

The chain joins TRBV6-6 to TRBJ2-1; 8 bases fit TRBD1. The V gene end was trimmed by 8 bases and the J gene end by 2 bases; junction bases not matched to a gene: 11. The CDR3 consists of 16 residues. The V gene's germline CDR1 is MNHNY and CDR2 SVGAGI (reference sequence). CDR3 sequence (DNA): TGTGCCAGCGGATCCGTGGACAGGGCCCCCTACAATGAGCAGTTCTTC. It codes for CASGSVDRAPYNEQFF.

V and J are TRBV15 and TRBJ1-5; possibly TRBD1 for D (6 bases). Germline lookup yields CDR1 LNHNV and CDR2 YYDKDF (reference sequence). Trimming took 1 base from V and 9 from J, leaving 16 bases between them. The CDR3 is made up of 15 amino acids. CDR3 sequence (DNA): TGTGCCACCAGCAGAGTGGCAACAGGGCTTCGGCCCCAGCATTTT. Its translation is CATSRVATGLRPQHF.